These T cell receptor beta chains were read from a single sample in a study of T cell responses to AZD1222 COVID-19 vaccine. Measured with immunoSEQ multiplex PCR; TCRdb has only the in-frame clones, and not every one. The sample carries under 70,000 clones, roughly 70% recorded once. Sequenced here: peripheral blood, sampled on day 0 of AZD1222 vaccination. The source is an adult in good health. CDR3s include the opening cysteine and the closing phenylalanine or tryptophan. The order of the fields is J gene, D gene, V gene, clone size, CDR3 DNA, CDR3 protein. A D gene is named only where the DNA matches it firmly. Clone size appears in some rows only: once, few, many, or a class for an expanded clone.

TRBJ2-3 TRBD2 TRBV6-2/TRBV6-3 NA TGTGCCAGCAGTGTCACTAGCGGGGGCCATACGCAGTATTTT CASSVTSGGHTQYF
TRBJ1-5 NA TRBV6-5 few TGTGCCAGCCGGGACGACCAGCCCCAGCATTTT CASRDDQPQHF
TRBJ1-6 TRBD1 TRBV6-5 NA TGTGCCAGCAGTTACTCGGGACAGGGGGCGGATTCACCCCTCCACTTT CASSYSGQGADSPLHF
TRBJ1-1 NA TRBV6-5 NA TGTGCCAGCAGGAGACAGGTCACGAACACTGAAGCTTTCTTT CASRRQVTNTEAFF
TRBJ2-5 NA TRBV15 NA TGTGCCACCAGCAGAGGTGGCGGGGTCATCCAAGAGACCCAGTACTTC CATSRGGGVIQETQYF
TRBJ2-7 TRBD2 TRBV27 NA TGTGCCAGCAGTGCTCGACTAGCGGGGTATAACGAGCAGTACTTC CASSARLAGYNEQYF
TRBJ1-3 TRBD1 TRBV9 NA TGTGCCAGCAGCGTAGGGACAGGGGGAAACACCATATATTTT CASSVGTGGNTIYF
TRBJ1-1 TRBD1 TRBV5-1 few TGCGCCAGCAGCGTGACAGGGCAAACTGAAGCTTTCTTT CASSVTGQTEAFF
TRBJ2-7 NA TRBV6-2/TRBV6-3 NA TGTGCCAGCAGTTACGACTACTACGAGCAGTACTTC CASSYDYYEQYF
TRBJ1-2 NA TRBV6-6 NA TGTGCCAGCAGACAGGGTTTCTATGGCTACACCTTC CASRQGFYGYTF
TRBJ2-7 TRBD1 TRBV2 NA TGTGCCAGCAGCCTCGGGACAGGGGGCACCTACGAGCAGTACTTC CASSLGTGGTYEQYF
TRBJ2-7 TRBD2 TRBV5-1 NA TGCGCCAGCGGACTAGCGAGTAGTGGGAGCGAGCAGTACTTC CASGLASSGSEQYF
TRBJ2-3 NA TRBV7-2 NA TGTGCCAGCAGCTTACAGGGGAAAGATACGCAGTATTTT CASSLQGKDTQYF
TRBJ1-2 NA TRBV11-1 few TGTGCCAGCAGCCCACAGAGGGGCAACTATGGCTACACCTTC CASSPQRGNYGYTF
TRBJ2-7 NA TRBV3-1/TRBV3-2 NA TGTGCCAGCAGTATACAGGGATTTGGCTGGTCGACGGACGAGCAGTACTTC CASSIQGFGWSTDEQYF